The 10 T cell receptor beta chains below all came from one sample that was sequenced in a study of blood T cell repertoires in COVID-19. The method was immunoSEQ multiplex PCR; TCRdb's version includes in-frame clones alone and lacks a portion of them. The sample contains roughly 400,000 clones, 85% to 90% of which appear only once. The sequencing input was PBMCs or T cells enriched from blood (not recorded which). The receptor source for this set is a man aged 25-45 years who had recovered from COVID-19.

Notes on this clone: Other DNA sequences from this sample encode an identical CDR3 as well. The chain couples TRBV7-2 to TRBJ1-1, with D possibly TRBD1 on 5 matching bases. The CDR3 contains 13 residues. Germline-derived CDR1 and CDR2 are SGHTA and FQGNSA. With 3 bases removed from V and 5 bases from J, the gap between germline ends came to 10 bases. Written as DNA, the CDR3 is TGTGCCAGCAGCTTGGGCGGGGGGACTGAAGCTTTCTTT. It codes for CASSLGGGTEAFF.

V usage is TRBV2 and J usage is TRBJ2-7; 8 positions match TRBD1. This CDR3 is built from 13 residues. The germline V gene encodes CDR1 SNHLY and CDR2 FYNNEI. V was pared by 5 bases and J by 6 bases, with 6 bases of the junction left unmatched. In nucleotides, the CDR3 is TGTGCCAGCAGTCAGACGACAGGGGTCGAGCAGTACTTC. Encoded protein: CASSQTTGVEQYF. The complete variable domain, with remaining parts taken from reference TRBV2 and TRBJ2-7, reads EPEVTQTPSHQVTQMGQEVILRCVPISNHLYFYWYRQILGQKVEFLVSFYNNEISEKSEIFDDQFSVERPDGSNFTLKIRSTKLEDSAMYFCASSQTTGVEQYFGPGTRLTVT.

This clone was seen many times. This sequence joins TRBV9 and TRBJ1-1; D might be TRBD1 (5 bases). The V end lost 0 bases, the J end lost 5 bases, and 11 bases lay between the germline ends. This CDR3 comprises 14 residues. CDR1 and CDR2 from the germline V gene are SGDLS and YYNGEE. The CDR3 DNA follows: TGTGCCAGCAGCGTAGATATGGGGGGGACTGAAGCTTTCTTT. Protein product: CASSVDMGGTEAFF.

The chain combines TRBV13 with TRBJ2-2, with a weak D call TRBD2 (5 bases). The CDR3 runs to 15 residues. Germline values: CDR1 PRHDT, CDR2 FYEKMQ (reference sequence). With 1 base removed from V and 5 bases from J, the gap between germline ends came to 11 bases. The CDR3 sequence: CASSLVPGKTGELFF. The CDR3 nucleotides are TGTGCCAGCAGCTTAGTGCCGGGGAAGACCGGGGAGCTGTTTTTT.

This chain links TRBV28 with TRBJ2-1; 8 bases line up with TRBD2. CDR1 is MDHEN and CDR2 is SYDVKM in the germline V gene. Trimming cost V 10 bases and J 2 bases; bases outside gene matches: 7. The CDR3 sequence is 14 residues long. CDR3 residues: CATLIAGTYNEQFF. The CDR3 coding sequence is TGTGCCACCTTGATAGCGGGAACCTACAATGAGCAGTTCTTC.

The chain joins TRBV6-5 to TRBJ2-1; 7 bases fit TRBD1. This CDR3 region has 14 residues. Germline CDR1 MNHEY, CDR2 SVGAGI. Trimming cost V 4 bases and J 5 bases; bases outside gene matches: 5. CDR3 sequence (DNA): TGTGCCAGCAGTTCGAGGGGACAGCACAATGAGCAGTTCTTC. Its protein is CASSSRGQHNEQFF.

The chain uses TRBV27 and TRBJ1-2; TRBD1 agrees at 9 bases. Germline assignment: CDR1 MNHEY and CDR2 SMNVEV (reference sequence). The CDR3 runs 15 residues. Trimming removed 0 bases from V and 4 bases from J; junction bases left unmatched: 3. The CDR3 region is CASSLSTGGGYGYTF. The CDR3 DNA reads TGTGCCAGCAGTTTATCTACAGGGGGCGGCTATGGCTACACCTTC.

This chain uses TRBV29-1 with TRBJ2-2, with a weak D call TRBD2 (6 bases). V dropped 1 base and J dropped 3 bases, with 12 bases sitting between them. Germline CDR1 reads SQVTM; CDR2 reads ANQGSEA. This CDR3 contains 15 residues. The DNA for the CDR3 is TGCAGCGTTGAAGCCCGCGGACTATACACCGGGGAGCTGTTTTTT. The encoded protein is CSVEARGLYTGELFF.

The chain combines TRBV11-2 with TRBJ2-5, with TRBD2 as a possible D gene (5 bases). Germline V lookup: CDR1 SGHAT, CDR2 FQNNGV. The V gene lost 1 base and the J gene lost 2 bases, with 14 bases spanning the gap. The CDR3 sequence is 16 residues long. The CDR3 DNA is TGTGCCAGCAGCTTAGGTGGAACTAGAGCACAAGAGACCCAGTACTTC. It codes for CASSLGGTRAQETQYF.

The rearrangement joins TRBV18 to TRBJ2-2, with D unclear. This CDR3 region has 15 residues. Germline CDR1 KGHSH, CDR2 LQKENI. V was clipped by 1 base and J by 6 bases, with 12 bases between them. The CDR3 DNA reads TGTGCCAGCTCACCACTTAAATCCACAGCCGGGGAGCTGTTTTTT. Protein product: CASSPLKSTAGELFF.